This T cell receptor (beta chain) emerged from a study of blood T cell repertoires in COVID-19. The CDR3 runs 18 residues. Germline trimming cut 8 bases from V and 3 bases from J; bases unmatched to any gene: 16. From germline, CDR1 is LNHDA and CDR2 SQIVND (reference sequence). The repertoire was sequenced with immunoSEQ multiplex PCR; TCRdb's copy has only in-frame clones and lacks some. The data show under 85,000 clones, about three quarters seen once. The specimen was peripheral blood. This chain connects TRBV19 to TRBJ2-6, with TRBD1 matching 7 bases. The source of this sequence is a human donor in a cohort sampled during active COVID-19. The CDR3 loop is CASARSTGSGFGANVLTF. CDR3 in DNA: TGTGCCAGTGCGAGATCGACAGGGTCGGGATTTGGGGCCAACGTCCTGACTTTC.